This TCR beta chain was observed in a study of CD8 T cells in ankylosing spondylitis. Study results and caveats: Earlier literature documents some of the motif variants in reactive arthritis synovial fluid and blood. Apparently characteristic of ankylosing spondylitis blood was a TCR beta motif (about 8 highly homologous variants). Researchers reportedly found disease-linked clones significantly enriched in matched ankylosing spondylitis synovial fluid. Clones linked to disease, bearing a CD8+ phenotype, were relatively rare in peripheral blood.

Using quantitative 5'-RACE with molecular barcodes, the authors made TCR beta libraries. TCRdb fed the 5' RACE reads into MiXCR, producing one record per CDR3 protein. The sample consists of about 220,000 distinct CDR3 sequences, about 7% of them appearing once. Many counts were recorded for this clonotype. The antigen is undetermined. The sequence derives from a male donor with ankylosing spondylitis. The sequenced sample was blood, either unsorted or a sorted T cell fraction (not recorded which).

In nucleotides, the CDR3 is TGTGCCAGCAGTCTGAATGGGGCCAACGTCCTGACTTTC. Translating it yields CASSLNGANVLTF. The chain recombines TRBV27 with TRBJ2-6; D not certain. Deletions cut 5 bases from V and 3 bases from J, with 5 bases between. From germline, CDR1 is MNHEY and CDR2 SMNVEV (reference sequence). The CDR3 has 13 amino acids.